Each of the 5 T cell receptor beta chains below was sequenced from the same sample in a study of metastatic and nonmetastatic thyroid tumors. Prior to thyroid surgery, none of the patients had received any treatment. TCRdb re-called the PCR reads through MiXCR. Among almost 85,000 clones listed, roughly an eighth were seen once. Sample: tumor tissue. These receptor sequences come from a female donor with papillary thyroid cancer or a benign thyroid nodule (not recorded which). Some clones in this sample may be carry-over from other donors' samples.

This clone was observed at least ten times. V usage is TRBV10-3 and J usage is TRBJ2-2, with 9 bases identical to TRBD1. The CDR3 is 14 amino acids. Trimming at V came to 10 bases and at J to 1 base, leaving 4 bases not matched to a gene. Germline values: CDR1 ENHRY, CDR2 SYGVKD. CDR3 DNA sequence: TGTGCCACGTCGGGACAGGGGAACACCGGGGAGCTGTTTTTT. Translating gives CATSGQGNTGELFF.

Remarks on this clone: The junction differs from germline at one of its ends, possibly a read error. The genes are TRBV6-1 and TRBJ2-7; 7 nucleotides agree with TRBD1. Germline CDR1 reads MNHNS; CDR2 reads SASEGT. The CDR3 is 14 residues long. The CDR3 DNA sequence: TGTGCCAGCAGACCGTATAGACAGGGCTACGAGAAGTACTTC. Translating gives CASRPYRQGYEKYF.

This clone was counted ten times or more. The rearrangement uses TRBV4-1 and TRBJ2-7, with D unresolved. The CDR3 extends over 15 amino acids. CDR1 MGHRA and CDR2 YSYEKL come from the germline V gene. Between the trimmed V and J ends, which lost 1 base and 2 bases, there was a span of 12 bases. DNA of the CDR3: TGCGCCAGCAGCCAAGTGCAAGGACGGGCCTACGAGCAGTACTTC. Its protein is CASSQVQGRAYEQYF.

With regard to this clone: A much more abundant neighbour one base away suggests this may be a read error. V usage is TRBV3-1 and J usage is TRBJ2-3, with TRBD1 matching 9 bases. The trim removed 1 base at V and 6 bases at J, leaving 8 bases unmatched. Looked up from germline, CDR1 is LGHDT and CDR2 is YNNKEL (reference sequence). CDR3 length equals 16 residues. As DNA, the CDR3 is TGTGCCAGCAGCCAAGCCGGACAGGGGTTCTCGGATACGCAGTATTTT. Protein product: CASSQAGQGFSDTQYF.

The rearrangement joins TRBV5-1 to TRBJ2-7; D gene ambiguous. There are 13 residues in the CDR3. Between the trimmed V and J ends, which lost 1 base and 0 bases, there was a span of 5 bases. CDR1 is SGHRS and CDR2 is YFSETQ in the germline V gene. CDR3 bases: TGCGCCAGCAGCTTGATGGACTCCTACGAGCAGTACTTC. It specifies CASSLMDSYEQYF.